The next 5 T cell receptor beta chains were all read from a single sample in a study of T cells in Graves' hyperthyroidism and ophthalmopathy. Researchers took RNA transcripts and amplified the TCR beta CDR3 regions from them. With the HTBI primer set, the TCR CDR3 went through a first round of RT-PCR. TCRdb re-derived calls from the multiplex PCR reads in MiXCR, one entry per CDR3 protein. The table records fewer than 650,000 distinct CDR3 sequences, approximately 14% of them present only once. Sequenced sample: blood. These receptor sequences come from a woman in her 40s with Graves' hyperthyroidism.

At least ten counts were recorded for this clonotype. J is TRBJ1-6 and V is TRBV7-9; 7 bases line up with TRBD1. Germline V gives CDR1 SEHNR, CDR2 FQNEAQ (reference sequence). CDR3 length: 15 residues. The junction had 6 bases not matched to a gene; V was cut back by 2 bases and J by 8 bases. The CDR3 spells CASSLSQTGDSPLHF. The CDR3 DNA is TGTGCCAGCAGCTTATCCCAAACAGGGGATTCACCCCTCCACTTT. Full variable domain (remainder filled in from reference TRBV7-9 and TRBJ1-6): DTGVSQNPRHKITKRGQNVTFRCDPISEHNRLYWYRQTLGQGPEFLTYFQNEAQLEKSRLLSDRFSAERPKGSFSTLEIQRTEQGDSAMYLCASSLSQTGDSPLHFGNGTRLTVT.

This clonotype was found a few times. V gene TRBV18 combines with J gene TRBJ2-5; TRBD1 aligns across 11 bases. The junction had 3 bases not matched to a gene; V was cut back by 2 bases and J by 4 bases. The CDR3 is 15 amino acids. Germline values: CDR1 KGHSH, CDR2 LQKENI. The CDR3 DNA sequence: TGTGCCAGCTCACCAGGACAGGGGGCTTCAGAGACCCAGTACTTC. Its protein is CASSPGQGASETQYF. The full variable domain, completed using reference TRBV18 and TRBJ2-5, is NAGVMQNPRHLVRRRGQEARLRCSPMKGHSHVYWYRQLPEEGLKFMVYLQKENIIDESGMPKERFSAEFPKEGPSILRIQQVVRGDSAAYFCASSPGQGASETQYFGPGTRLLVL.

This clonotype came up many times. J is TRBJ2-7 and V is TRBV28; D is ambiguous. Looked up from germline, CDR1 is MDHEN and CDR2 is SYDVKM. The CDR3 covers 12 residues. Trimming pared 6 bases from V and 6 bases from J, leaving 12 bases between. CDR3 nucleotide sequence: TGTGCCAGCAGCCGGACCCTACGCGAGCAGTACTTC. Encoded protein: CASSRTLREQYF. The full variable domain, its missing parts supplied by reference TRBV28 and TRBJ2-7, is DVKVTQSSRYLVKRTGEKVFLECVQDMDHENMFWYRQDPGLGLRLIYFSYDVKMKEKGDIPEGYSVSREKKERFSLILESASTNQTSMYLCASSRTLREQYFGPGTRLTVT.

This clonotype was seen repeatedly, ten times or more. This sequence joins TRBV18 and TRBJ1-1; 9 bases fit TRBD1. The CDR3 runs 15 residues. Unmatched junction bases numbered 6, after V lost 5 bases and J lost 2 bases. The V gene's germline CDR1 is KGHSH and CDR2 LQKENI. CDR3 amino acids: CASSAQTGGNTEAFF. Here the CDR3 DNA reads TGTGCCAGCTCAGCCCAGACAGGGGGAAACACTGAAGCTTTCTTT.

This clonotype appeared many times. This chain connects TRBV20-1 to TRBJ2-5, with D possibly TRBD1 on 6 matching bases. Trimming shortened V by 6 bases and J by 1 base, and 9 bases separated the two germline ends. Germline-derived CDR1 and CDR2 are DFQATT and SNEGSKA (reference sequence). CDR3 size: 12 residues. CDR3 residues: CSAGTPQETQYF. The CDR3 DNA follows: TGCAGTGCCGGGACACCCCAAGAGACCCAGTACTTC.